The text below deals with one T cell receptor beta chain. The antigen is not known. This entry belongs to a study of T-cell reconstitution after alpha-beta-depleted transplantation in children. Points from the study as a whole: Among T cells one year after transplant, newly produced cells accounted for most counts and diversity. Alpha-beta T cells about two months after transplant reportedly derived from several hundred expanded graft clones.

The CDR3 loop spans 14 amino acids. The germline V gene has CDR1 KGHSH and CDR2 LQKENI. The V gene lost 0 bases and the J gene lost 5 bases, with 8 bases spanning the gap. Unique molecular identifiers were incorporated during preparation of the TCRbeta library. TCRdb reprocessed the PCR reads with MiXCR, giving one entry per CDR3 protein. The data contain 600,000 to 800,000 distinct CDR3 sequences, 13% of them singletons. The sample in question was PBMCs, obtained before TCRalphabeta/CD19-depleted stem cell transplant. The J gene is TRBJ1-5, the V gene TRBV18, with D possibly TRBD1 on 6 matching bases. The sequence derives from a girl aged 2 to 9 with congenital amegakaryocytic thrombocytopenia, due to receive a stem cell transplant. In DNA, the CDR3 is TGTGCCAGCTCACCACCAAACAGGGATCAGCCCCAGCATTTT. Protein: CASSPPNRDQPQHF.